This entry features one T cell receptor beta chain sequence. The antigen it binds to is not known. The sample holds no much larger clone one base away, and base qualities are not on file. This sample was taken from a study of cytomegalovirus exposure and HLA in healthy donors (dated by TCRdb to 2017 to 2019). Background on the whole study: In an earlier analysis of several hundred of the donors, 276 Gb of sequence data and approximately 100 million unique TCR beta sequences from 180 million or so T cells were reported. The study profiled the T cell repertoires of fewer than 850 subjects by immunosequencing and related them to cytomegalovirus serostatus. Across roughly 420 genotyped donors of the cohort, an average of roughly 250,000 unique TCR beta nucleotide sequences per donor were sequenced, and roughly a sixth of those sequences were non-productive. In a later genetic analysis, genome-wide SNP genotypes for about 55% of the roughly 700 donors were used, and that subset was treated as a discovery cohort. Every discovery cohort repertoire had been produced on one sequencing platform. Four to six DR-DQ haplotypes were handled as single units for association and clustering, since linkage in the cohort was strong. High-throughput TCR immunosequencing, statistical association of individual TCRs with disease status, and machine learning were combined to predict cytomegalovirus infection status. In addition to the first cohort of approximately 670 subjects, a separate validation cohort of some 120 different subjects was used. Donor age, sex, ethnicity and CMV serostatus were compiled together with the repertoire data. The number of donors typed differed by locus, with 629-630 for A, B, C, DRB1 and DQB1, about 500 for DQA1, some 570 for DPA1, and 472 for DPB1. Among the roughly 370 genotyped donors, around 79% belonged to the genetic ancestry cluster associated with self-reported Caucasian donors. An early release covering roughly 640 HLA-typed donors comprised about 300 gigabases of sequencing data and approximately 80 million unique TCR sequences. A later analysis re-analyzed previously published TCR beta repertoires from 550 to 700 donors and added high-resolution HLA genotyping to study TCR occurrence patterns. Both class I and class II loci were covered by HLA typing, at four-digit resolution. An earlier analysis of some 500 of the donors used high-throughput TCR beta sequencing to judge whether each TCR beta V gene segment behaved as functional or pseudogenic. The study was designed to test whether signatures of past pathogen exposure could be identified by cataloging public T cell receptors. In the later analysis, no new phenotypic data were used to find candidate immune exposures; instead, reliance was placed on TCR beta sequences and their occurrence across donors.

The study at large found these results: A later analysis found that HLA-associated TCR beta chains were more clonally expanded and had lower generation probabilities than equally common non-associated chains. For the cohort, immune exposure information was limited to CMV serostatus. While some public TCRs were present in many individuals, most TCR sequences turned up only very rarely across donors. According to the authors, the approach could potentially be generalized to other disease states and immunological phenotypes. A cluster of highly shared sequence variants was judged likely to be a technical artifact of the sequencing pipeline. In a later analysis, over 15,000 TCR beta sequences were associated with specific HLA alleles at a false discovery rate of 0.05. According to a later analysis, TCR association rates differed among HLA loci, with DRB1 alleles showing the most associated TCRs and HLA-C alleles showing the fewest. When HLA alleles, especially DR and DQ, strongly co-occurred, TCR associations were difficult to assign to individual alleles. Correlated functional status among segregating V segments might reflect linkage disequilibrium, but an unknown experimental factor could not be ruled out. A later genetic analysis reported fewer N-insertions in productive TCRs among donors in an Asian-associated ancestry cluster than the approximately 670-donor mean. A further reported finding was that TCR beta sequences accurately predicted the HLA-A and HLA-B alleles for most subjects in the first cohort. In a later genetic analysis, a missense DCLRE1C variant was associated with V-gene and J-gene trimming of TCR beta chains, and the association was replicated in an independent cohort. In an earlier analysis of approximately 590 of the donors, most TCR beta V segments were observed in productive rearrangements about 90% or about 30% of the time, broadly matching IMGT annotations. The classifier was reported to diagnose cytomegalovirus status with high specificity and sensitivity in both the original and validation cohorts. In a later analysis, most CMV-associated TCR beta chains were found to appear HLA-restricted, with HLA associations seemingly driven largely by CMV exposure. A few of the identified cytomegalovirus-associated TCR beta chains were confirmed in vitro to be specific for cytomegalovirus antigens. Because HLA typing was unavailable for some donors at each locus, only the typed subset was used in association tests. Presence/absence analyses assumed roughly uniform sequencing depth across donors, an assumption that may not hold. The study gave a list of under 200 TCR beta chains associated with cytomegalovirus. A later analysis reported that several top co-occurrence clusters appeared linked to parvovirus B19, influenza, CMV and Epstein-Barr virus. The cohort was sequenced for TCR beta chains only, and without alpha or paired-chain data the features that could be detected were limited. Because counts were too low, about 18 rarely observed V segments, including chromosome 9 orphons, were excluded from the earlier analysis of 500 to 700 of the donors.

The cohort consisted of 670 or so healthy bone marrow donors. At the time of sampling, all cohort members were nominally healthy, though unrecorded immune exposures were likely present. The donor tested CMV seronegative and was one of the 352 seronegative cohort members. A peripheral blood sample was collected from each donor, and TCR beta sequencing was performed on peripheral blood mononuclear cells. Genomic DNA extraction from the blood cell samples was performed with the Qiagen DNeasy Blood Extraction Kit. Receptors were amplified or captured by the immunoSEQ multiplex PCR assay. For the multiplex PCR, a mixture combining 60 forward primers for TCR Vbeta segments and 13 reverse primers for TCR Jbeta segments was used. Amplification of the CDR3 region of rearranged TCR beta genes was performed with a multiplex PCR assay on genomic DNA. Amplified TCR beta libraries were sequenced as 87-base-pair reads on the Illumina HiSeq System. In the paper's pipeline: A later analysis tallied around 80 million unique TCR beta chains across the approximately 670 repertoires, and about 12 million of those chains were shared by two or more donors. A nearest-neighbor algorithm error-corrected the raw reads and collapsed the reads into unique sequences, merging closely related sequences to remove PCR and sequencing errors. CDR3 sequences were aligned to IMGT reference sequences to assign V, D and J gene segments. For a sequence to be retained, a match of at least six nucleotides was required to both a V gene segment and a J gene segment. Rearrangements were called productive when the CDR3 lacked stop codons and stayed in frame with V and J; all others were non-productive. CDR3 was defined according to IMGT convention as the region running from the second conserved V-encoded cysteine to the conserved J-encoded phenylalanine. The earlier analysis of 500 to 650 of the donors excluded any sequence lacking an unambiguous match to a single V gene segment. An earlier analysis of almost 600 of the donors classified V segments as functional when productive rearrangements were above 56.7% and as segregating when the standard deviation between donors was above 5%. A statistical classification framework was developed to diagnose cytomegalovirus status using the catalog of TCR beta chain sequences. V and J gene assignment, in a later analysis, came from comparing TCR nucleotide sequences with IMGT/GENE-DB human TR gene sequences. Using the TCRdist pipeline, a later analysis assigned CDR3 sequences along with most-parsimonious VDJ recombination scenarios. A later analysis defined each TCR beta chain by its CDR3 amino acid sequence plus V-gene family, and excluded reads lacking a unique V-gene family. In a later analysis, 550 to 650 highly shared, low-generation-probability nucleotide sequences were removed to address suspected cross-contamination and a sequencing artifact. In a later analysis, a clonal expansion index was calculated for each public chain from normalized within-repertoire ranks of inferred template counts. In a later analysis, generation probabilities were computed using a VDJ recombination model fitted to out-of-frame rearrangements, and the results were checked against IGoR. Hypergeometric tests were used in a later analysis to score TCR-TCR, TCR-HLA and TCR-CMV co-occurrence, with a repertoire-size bias correction applied to the TCR pairs. To estimate false discovery rates, a later analysis permuted the HLA or CMV assignments 20 times. In a later analysis, co-occurring TCRs were grouped using DBSCAN, with TCRdist sequence similarity added in when clustering inside HLA-allele-positive subsets. Co-occurrence clustering excluded repertoires with fewer than 30,000 or more than 120,000 public chains, plus five with anomalous nucleotide sharing. The immuneACCESS repertoire file appears here via TCRdb, limited to in-frame rearrangements. These files lack a portion of the clones; in checked studies, under half of the deficit traces to unresolved V genes, and the cause of the others is not known. The D gene and trimming were derived from the DNA, and the V and J assignments and clone size from that table. Within this sample are around 200,000 clones, with roughly three quarters of them counted one time only. The ten top clones hold around 1.7% of the sample.

Sample: PBMCs. The sequence derives from a man over 45 in good health and CMV-seronegative.

The CDR3 in this case is CATWPGGPTSETQYF. The DNA sequence follows: TGTGCCACCTGGCCGGGAGGGCCGACATCGGAGACCCAGTACTTC. The sequence joins TRBV27 to TRBJ2-5, and 8 bases in between align with TRBD2. The CDR3, from cysteine to phenylalanine, totals 15 residues. Here the CDR3 DNA is all that survives: 45 bases in frame from base 1. The germline V gene (reference sequence) yields MNHEY for CDR1 and SMNVEV for CDR2. Trimming leaves V shorter by 10 bases and J shorter by 5 bases, with the junction holding 15 bases beyond the gene matches.